The TCR beta chain under discussion was sequenced for a study of T cell responses to AZD1222 COVID-19 vaccine (dated by TCRdb to the early 2020s). A note on the overall study: AZD1222 recipients given second doses at about 4 weeks or at about 12 weeks were pooled, since spike-specific TCR depth and breadth were not found to differ between the two schedules. Trial participants were enrolled by age into 18-55, 56-69 and 70-plus year subgroups, with about 150, 28 and 57 TCR-sequenced participants respectively. TCR sequencing was performed for over 230 trial participants, of whom around 210 were given two doses of AZD1222 and roughly 25 were given two doses of MenACWY control vaccine.

The time point label, as the study defines it: baseline before first vaccination. Vaccinee samples were obtained from the UK trials COV001 and COV002, which included a single-blind randomized controlled phase 2/3 trial of AZD1222 (ChAdOx1 nCoV-19) in healthy adults. For TCRbeta chain sequencing, PBMC samples from trial participants were taken at day 0 and at day 28 after the second dose. Its CDR3 holds 15 amino acids, cysteine through phenylalanine. Just the 45-base CDR3 DNA is kept, in frame starting at base 1. The junction carries 17 bases between V and J, which are trimmed by 4 bases and 7 bases respectively. From the germline V gene (reference sequence), CDR1 is MNHEY and CDR2 is SMNVEV. The CDR3 regions of human TCRbeta chains were analyzed by immunosequencing. In the source study's methods: TCRs in the repertoires were matched against a reference library of SARS-CoV-2-specific TCRs that had been generated with the MIRA antigen-specificity platform. Breadth meant the fraction of unique TCRs that were SARS-CoV-2-associated, whereas depth meant the fraction of total T cells that were SARS-CoV-2-associated. Using the MIRA data, each spike-specific TCR was assigned both to the spike region to which the TCR was reactive and to a CD4 or CD8 class. Log10-transformed breadth and depth values were compared by one-way ANOVA with Sidak's multiple comparisons tests. TCRdb took this table from immuneACCESS and kept in-frame rearrangements with V and J called. Such tables lack part of the clones; where checked against another copy, unresolved V genes explain under half of the gap, and the rest is unexplained. V and J calls and clone size come straight from that table; D and trimming were deduced from the DNA. This sample comprises about 150,000 clones, about 91% of them detected only once. 4.4% of the sample is taken by the ten largest.

General study outcomes and caveats: The whole spike protein was spanned by vaccine-associated CD4 TCRs, and dominant responses were seen in regions 160-218 and 743-854. Spike-specific TCR breadth and depth rose significantly after two AZD1222 doses compared with day 0 and with MenACWY recipients. Reportedly, close to half of the unique spike-specific TCRs recognized epitopes lying outside the regions that are mutated in the B.1.351 and B.1.1.7 variants. The 56-69-year group was small, and its depth increase did not reach significance, likely because of low power. Most participants were white British and females outnumbered males, and the authors suggested that clonal diversity may have been underestimated. Because no samples from the day 14 peak response were available, repertoires could be characterized only after the peak T cell response. Only a handful of AZD1222 recipients were SARS-CoV-2 seropositive at baseline, limiting conclusions about previously exposed vaccinees.

About this clone: The antigen it recognizes is unknown. Base quality data are lacking; no much larger clone is found one base away.

This sequence was found in an adult in good health. Sequencing used peripheral blood, obtained on day 0 of AZD1222 vaccination. The chain links TRBV27 with TRBJ2-1, and possibly TRBD2, on 5 matching bases. The DNA reads TGTGCCAGCAGTTCCTACGGACTGCTAATGAATGAGCAGTTCTTC. Translated, this gives CASSSYGLLMNEQFF.